This TCR beta chain stems from a study of T cells in Graves' hyperthyroidism and ophthalmopathy. Amplification of TCR beta CDR3 regions used RNA as the template. First-round RT-PCR with HTBI primers amplified the TCR CDR3 region. TCRdb reprocessed the multiplex PCR reads with MiXCR, giving one entry per CDR3 protein. The sample yields about 420,000 distinct CDR3 sequences, roughly 15% seen once. This CDR3 comprises 16 residues. J was trimmed by 4 bases and V by 1 base; bases with no gene match: 6. Germline V CDR1 and CDR2: SGHRS, YFSETQ. The sample holds many counts of this clonotype. This sequence was found in a young woman with Graves' hyperthyroidism. V gene TRBV5-1 combines with J gene TRBJ2-1; 9 bases align to TRBD1. The sequencing sample was made of blood. The DNA of the CDR3 is TGCGCCAGCAGCTTGACGGGACAGGGCCCTTACAATGAGCAGTTCTTC. This codes for CASSLTGQGPYNEQFF. Full variable domain (missing parts from reference TRBV5-1 and TRBJ2-1): KAGVTQTPRYLIKTRGQQVTLSCSPISGHRSVSWYQQTPGQGLQFLFEYFSETQRNKGNFPGRFSGRQFSNSRSEMNVSTLELGDSALYLCASSLTGQGPYNEQFFGPGTRLTVL.